Listed here is a single TCR beta chain. These data are taken from a study of blood T cell repertoires in COVID-19. CDR1 SEHNR and CDR2 FQNEAQ come from the germline V gene (reference sequence). V lost 6 bases to trimming and J lost 5 bases; unmatched junction nucleotides: 11. This CDR3 region has 15 residues. Study processing details: Amplifying reference gene primers gave estimates of nucleated cell counts. TCRdb's copy holds only in-frame clones and misses some; the assay was immunoSEQ multiplex PCR. The V and J calls and the clone size are those of that table, but D and trimming were determined from the DNA. The table shows about 110,000 clones, with roughly 80% occurring only once.

This TCR was recovered from a woman aged 70-85 years with acute or convalescent COVID-19. The chain joins TRBV7-9 to TRBJ1-2; 8 bases align to TRBD1. Input material: peripheral blood. The chain's CDR3 is CASSLLGQGIYGYTF. In DNA form, the CDR3 reads TGTGCCAGCAGTCTCCTTGGACAGGGAATATATGGCTACACCTTC.